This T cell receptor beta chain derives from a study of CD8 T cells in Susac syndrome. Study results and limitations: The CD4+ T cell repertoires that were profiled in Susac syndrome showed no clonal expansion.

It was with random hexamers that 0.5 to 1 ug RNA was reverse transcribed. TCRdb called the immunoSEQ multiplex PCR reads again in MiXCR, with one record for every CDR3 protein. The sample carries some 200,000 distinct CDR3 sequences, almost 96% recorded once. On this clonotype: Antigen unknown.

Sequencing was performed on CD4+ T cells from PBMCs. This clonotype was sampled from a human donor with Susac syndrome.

CDR3 bases: TGCAGCCTCACAGCAGGGGGGGACTATGGCTACACCTTC. Encoded protein: CSLTAGGDYGYTF. The chain has TRBV29-1 and TRBJ1-2, with TRBD1 matching 7 bases. The CDR3 extends over 13 amino acids. Losses at the gene ends were 8 bases for V and 3 bases for J; bases not matched to a gene: 9. CDR1 and CDR2 from the germline V gene are SQVTM and ANQGSEA.